Sequencing of this T cell receptor beta chain was carried out in a study of T cells in Graves' hyperthyroidism and ophthalmopathy. Amplification yielded TCR beta CDR3 regions, with RNA transcripts as the source. Primed by the HTBI set, a first-round RT-PCR was run on the TCR CDR3. TCRdb analysed the multiplex PCR reads with MiXCR anew, one entry per CDR3 protein. This sample yields roughly 170,000 distinct CDR3 sequences, of which about 9.4% are seen a single time; roughly 23% belongs to the top ten. Patients aged 18 to 65 had newly diagnosed hyperthyroidism of under 2 months' duration. This clonotype has ten or more counts. This CDR3 spans 13 amino acids. Germline CDR1 is SGHVS and CDR2 is FNYEAQ. V shed 2 bases and J shed 8 bases, with 12 bases lying between them.

V gene TRBV7-6 combines with J gene TRBJ1-1; D call uncertain. Sequenced material: blood. This TCR was recovered from a woman under 30 with Graves' hyperthyroidism that later progressed to Graves' ophthalmopathy. The CDR3 loop is CASSLSFNGEAFF. CDR3 sequence (DNA): TGTGCCAGCAGCTTAAGTTTCAACGGGGAAGCTTTCTTT.